This T cell receptor (beta chain) was recorded in a study of shared clonotypes between healthy human individuals. Overall study findings and caveats: Rarefaction showed sorted-subset sequencing was incomplete despite large depth.

In the case of this clone: Antigen unknown.

Germline CDR1 is SEHNR and CDR2 is FQNEAQ (reference sequence). There are 17 residues in the CDR3. Trimming took 0 bases from V and 5 from J; bases not matched to a gene: 13. Deep-level running was used for the assay. In the sorted-subset replicate PCRs, about 190 ng DNA, roughly 29,000 T cell genomes, was used. The table came from immunoSEQ multiplex PCR; TCRdb's copy has only in-frame clones and leaves some out. Of fewer than 3 million clones listed, around 90% are singletons. The specimen was naive CD4+ T cells from PBMCs. Subset: CD45RA+ positively selected. This receptor was identified in a man aged 18-30 years in good health. Some clones in this sample may be carry-over from other donors' samples. The rearrangement joins TRBV7-9 to TRBJ2-7; 7 bases are a match to TRBD2. The CDR3 coding sequence is TGTGCCAGCAGCTTAGCGAATACCGAGCGGGGAGGCGACGAGCAGTACTTC. Its protein is CASSLANTERGGDEQYF. The full variable domain, in which reference TRBV7-9 and TRBJ2-7 provide the parts outside the CDR3, is DTGVSQNPRHKITKRGQNVTFRCDPISEHNRLYWYRQTLGQGPEFLTYFQNEAQLEKSRLLSDRFSAERPKGSFSTLEIQRTEQGDSAMYLCASSLANTERGGDEQYFGPGTRLTVT.